These 22 T cell receptor beta chains originate from one sample sequenced in a study of T cells after yellow fever vaccination. Via MiXCR, TCRdb re-called the 5' RACE reads, giving one row per CDR3 protein. Among roughly 350,000 distinct CDR3 sequences listed, 4.1% were seen once. This specimen consisted of PBMCs, obtained 5 days after the yellow fever booster vaccination. These receptors were taken from a man aged 18-30 years who received the YFV17D yellow fever vaccine.

As regards this clonotype: One end of the junction fails to match germline, which may point to a read error. The chain combines TRBV7-9 with TRBJ1-1; D call uncertain. CDR3 length: 14 residues. Germline V gene sequence: CDR1 SEHNR, CDR2 FQNEAQ (reference sequence). The CDR3 sequence is CASSATSMKTEAFF. The CDR3, as DNA: TGTGCCAGCAGCGCGACAAGTATGAAGACTGAAGCTTTCTTT.

The rearrangement links TRBV6-2 or TRBV6-3 to TRBJ2-5; possibly TRBD1 or TRBD2 for D (5 bases each). V lost 0 bases to trimming and J lost 4 bases, with 18 bases between them. The length of the CDR3 is 17 residues. Germline V CDR1 and CDR2: MNHEY, SVGEGT. The CDR3 region is CASSYSSGTPRGETQYF. CDR3 DNA sequence: TGTGCCAGCAGTTACTCTTCCGGGACCCCCCGGGGAGAGACCCAGTACTTC.

This clonotype was seen a handful of times. This chain joins TRBV5-1 and TRBJ1-2; 8 bases fit TRBD1. The V gene end was trimmed by 5 bases and the J gene end by 1 base; junction bases not matched to a gene: 7. CDR1 and CDR2 from the germline V gene are SGHRS and YFSETQ. The CDR3 has 15 amino acids. CDR3 in DNA: TGCGCCAGCAGTACGGGACAGGCGATTAACTATGGCTACACCTTC. Encoded protein: CASSTGQAINYGYTF. The full variable domain, its missing parts supplied by reference TRBV5-1 and TRBJ1-2, is KAGVTQTPRYLIKTRGQQVTLSCSPISGHRSVSWYQQTPGQGLQFLFEYFSETQRNKGNFPGRFSGRQFSNSRSEMNVSTLELGDSALYLCASSTGQAINYGYTFGSGTRLTVV.

This clonotype was seen only a few times. The chain uses TRBV29-1 and TRBJ2-5, with D maybe TRBD1 (6 bases). V lost 6 bases and J 9 bases, leaving 17 bases between the germline ends. The CDR3 has 12 amino acids. Looked up from germline, CDR1 is SQVTM and CDR2 is ANQGSEA. For the CDR3, the DNA is TGCAGCGTCGCGGACAGTGATCTGGCCCAGTACTTC. Translating gives CSVADSDLAQYF. The full variable domain, in which reference TRBV29-1 and TRBJ2-5 provide the parts outside the CDR3, is SAVISQKPSRDICQRGTSLTIQCQVDSQVTMMFWYRQQPGQSLTLIATANQGSEATYESGFVIDKFPISRPNLTFSTLTVSNMSPEDSSIYLCSVADSDLAQYFGPGTRLLVL.

The CDR3 DNA sequence: TGTGCCAGCAGTTACGGTAACAGGGGGTCCCCAGATACGCAGTATTTT. This codes for CASSYGNRGSPDTQYF. The chain combines TRBV6-5 with TRBJ2-3; 8 bases are shared with TRBD1. The CDR3 has 16 amino acids. V lost 2 bases to trimming and J lost 4 bases; unmatched junction nucleotides: 8. The germline V gene encodes CDR1 MNHEY and CDR2 SVGAGI.

This chain connects TRBV6-2 or TRBV6-3 to TRBJ2-2; D ambiguous. The CDR3 sequence is 16 residues long. Germline CDR1 reads MNHEY; CDR2 reads SVGEGT. Trimming cost V 0 bases and J 7 bases, with 15 bases left between them. The CDR3 region has the DNA TGTGCCAGCAGTTACTCTGCGACACGGCTTTTCGGGGAGCTGTTTTTT. Amino acids: CASSYSATRLFGELFF.

This clonotype was observed many times. The chain carries TRBV27 and TRBJ2-1; D may match TRBD1 or TRBD2 (5 bases each). Germline-derived CDR1 and CDR2 are MNHEY and SMNVEV (reference sequence). The CDR3 consists of 15 residues. V was trimmed by 3 bases and J by 6 bases, leaving 15 bases between them. The chain's CDR3 is CASSFGQGPFNEQFF. In DNA form, the CDR3 reads TGTGCCAGCAGTTTTGGGCAGGGACCCTTCAATGAGCAGTTCTTC.

This clonotype was seen at least ten times. V and J are TRBV7-2 and TRBJ2-3, with 7 bases aligning to TRBD2. V lost 3 bases and J lost 0; bases outside the gene matches: 3. This CDR3 is built from 15 residues. Germline V gives CDR1 SGHTA, CDR2 FQGNSA. CDR3 residues: CASSFLADSTDTQYF. CDR3 coding DNA: TGTGCCAGCAGCTTCCTAGCGGACAGCACAGATACGCAGTATTTT.

This clonotype was detected many times. The chain has TRBV12-3 or TRBV12-4 and TRBJ2-3, with TRBD1 matching 7 bases. V gave up 7 bases and J gave up 0 bases; unmatched junction bases: 10. The CDR3 length is 16 residues. The CDR3 DNA sequence: TGTGCCAGCACCACTGGACAGGTTTCTAGCACAGATACGCAGTATTTT. Protein product: CASTTGQVSSTDTQYF.

This CDR3 is CASSRDRHTDTQYF. The DNA for the CDR3 is TGTGCCAGCAGTCGGGACAGGCACACAGATACGCAGTATTTT. This chain uses TRBV11-1 with TRBJ2-3; the match to TRBD1 covers 8 bases. This CDR3 contains 14 residues. Germline trimming cut 6 bases from V and 2 bases from J; bases unmatched to any gene: 4. From germline, CDR1 is SGHAT and CDR2 FQDESV (reference sequence).

This clonotype was observed at least ten times. This rearrangement joins TRBV10-3 to TRBJ2-3; TRBD2 matches at 7 bases. Germline V gives CDR1 ENHRY, CDR2 SYGVKD. CDR3 length equals 16 residues. Trimming at V came to 6 bases and at J to 0 bases, leaving 9 bases not matched to a gene. As DNA, the CDR3 is TGTGCCATCAGACCAGTGCTAGCGGAAAGCACAGATACGCAGTATTTT. This translates into CAIRPVLAESTDTQYF.

This clonotype was seen repeatedly, ten times or more. This chain joins TRBV7-6 and TRBJ2-7, with D possibly being TRBD1 (5 bases). Trimming removed 5 bases from V and 0 bases from J, with 8 bases in between. The CDR3 is 13 amino acids. CDR1 SGHVS and CDR2 FNYEAQ come from the germline V gene. The CDR3 spells CASSTDTSYEQYV. CDR3 DNA: TGTGCCAGCAGCACGGACACCTCCTACGAGCAGTACGTC.

This clonotype was seen many times. V usage is TRBV7-6 and J usage is TRBJ2-7; D gene ambiguous. Germline CDR1 SGHVS, CDR2 FNYEAQ. The CDR3 consists of 12 residues. The V end lost 1 base, the J end lost 6 bases, and 7 bases lay between the germline ends. The CDR3 spells CASSLVGSEQYF. The CDR3, as DNA: TGTGCCAGCAGCTTAGTCGGGTCCGAGCAGTACTTC.

This chain joins TRBV4-3 and TRBJ1-5; D gene unclear. The CDR3 totals 14 residues. Per the germline V gene, CDR1 is LGHNA and CDR2 is YSLEER. V gave up 0 bases and J gave up 4 bases, with 7 bases separating them. In nucleotides, the CDR3 is TGCGCCAGCAGCCAAGAAACGGGAAATCAGCCCCAGCATTTT. Its protein is CASSQETGNQPQHF.

This clonotype was picked up a small number of times. The chain links TRBV5-4 to TRBJ2-5, with D unclear. CDR1 and CDR2 from the germline V gene are SGHNT and YYREEE (reference sequence). The CDR3 has 12 residues. The ends were cut back, 4 bases at V and 5 bases at J, with 9 bases in the middle. The CDR3 DNA reads TGTGCCAGCAGCGATGACTGGGAGACCCAGTACTTC. It is translated as CASSDDWETQYF.

The chain recombines TRBV6-2 or TRBV6-3 with TRBJ2-1; D unclear. The CDR3 consists of 12 residues. Per the germline V gene, CDR1 is MNHEY and CDR2 is SVGEGT. The V and J ends lost 6 bases and 2 bases respectively, with 5 bases between them. The CDR3 sequence: CASRAAYNEQFF. The DNA for the CDR3 is TGTGCCAGCAGGGCGGCCTACAATGAGCAGTTCTTC.

In its sample, this clonotype was seen many times. This chain links TRBV4-2 with TRBJ1-2; D is possibly TRBD1 (6 bases). The germline V and J ends were trimmed by 1 base and 8 bases, with 14 bases remaining between them. Germline V lookup: CDR1 LGHNA, CDR2 YNFKEQ. The CDR3 runs 14 residues. CDR3 nucleotides: TGTGCCAGCAGCCAAGCCCCAGGGGATGAAGGCTACACCTTC. Translating it yields CASSQAPGDEGYTF.

The table lists this clonotype with many counts. The chain is built from TRBV28 and TRBJ2-7; tentatively, D is TRBD2 (6 bases). Germline V gene data show CDR1 as MDHEN and CDR2 as SYDVKM. Trimming shortened V by 7 bases and J by 4 bases, and 17 bases separated the two germline ends. This CDR3 comprises 14 residues. CDR3 protein: CASNGSEGRYEQYV. CDR3 in DNA: TGTGCCAGCAATGGTTCCGAGGGGAGGTACGAGCAGTACGTC.

V usage is TRBV2 and J usage is TRBJ2-7; no firm D call. Trimming pared 5 bases from V and 3 bases from J, leaving 5 bases between. CDR3 length: 11 residues. Germline V gives CDR1 SNHLY, CDR2 FYNNEI. CDR3 sequence (DNA): TGTGCCAGCAGTATTTACTACGAGCAGTACGTC. Its translation: CASSIYYEQYV.

This clonotype was seen many times. The CDR3 is CASSSAVGLAGGGYNEQFF. CDR3 nucleotides: TGTGCCAGCAGCTCCGCCGTGGGACTAGCGGGGGGGGGTTACAATGAGCAGTTCTTC. The rearrangement joins TRBV7-2 to TRBJ2-1, with 16 bases identical to TRBD2. Germline trimming cut 4 bases from V and 4 bases from J; bases unmatched to any gene: 10. CDR3 length equals 19 residues. Germline V gene data show CDR1 as SGHTA and CDR2 as FQGNSA.

The table lists this clonotype with a few counts. The gene calls are TRBV29-1 and TRBJ2-7, with a tentative D call TRBD1 (5 bases). The CDR3 loop spans 14 amino acids. V was pared by 3 bases and J by 2 bases, with 14 bases between. Per the germline V gene, CDR1 is SQVTM and CDR2 is ANQGSEA. The CDR3 spells CSVELLGDTYEQYF. In DNA, the CDR3 is TGCAGCGTTGAGTTGCTAGGGGATACCTACGAGCAGTACTTC.

The rearrangement joins TRBV5-1 to TRBJ2-3, with D possibly being TRBD1 or TRBD2 (7 bases each). CDR3 length equals 15 residues. CDR1 is SGHRS, CDR2 YFSETQ, per germline. Deletions cut 6 bases from V and 2 bases from J, with 16 bases between. CDR3 DNA: TGCGCCAGCAATCAGGGGGGGACACTCACAGATACGCAGTATTTT. Encoded protein: CASNQGGTLTDTQYF. Drawing the rest from reference TRBV5-1 and TRBJ2-3, the complete variable domain is KAGVTQTPRYLIKTRGQQVTLSCSPISGHRSVSWYQQTPGQGLQFLFEYFSETQRNKGNFPGRFSGRQFSNSRSEMNVSTLELGDSALYLCASNQGGTLTDTQYFGPGTRLTVL.